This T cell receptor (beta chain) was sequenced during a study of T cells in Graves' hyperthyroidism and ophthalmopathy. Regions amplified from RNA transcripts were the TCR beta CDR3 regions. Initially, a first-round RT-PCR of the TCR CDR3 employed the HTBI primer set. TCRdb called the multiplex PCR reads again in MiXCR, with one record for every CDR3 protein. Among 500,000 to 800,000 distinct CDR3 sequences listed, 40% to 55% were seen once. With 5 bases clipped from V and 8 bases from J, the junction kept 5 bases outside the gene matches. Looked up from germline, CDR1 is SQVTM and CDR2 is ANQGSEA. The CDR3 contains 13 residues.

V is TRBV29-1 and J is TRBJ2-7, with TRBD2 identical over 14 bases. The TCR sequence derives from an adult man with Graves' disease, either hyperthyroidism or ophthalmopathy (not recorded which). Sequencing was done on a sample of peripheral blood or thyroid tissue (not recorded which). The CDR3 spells CSVPGLAGEKQYF. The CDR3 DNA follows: TGCAGCGTTCCGGGACTAGCGGGAGAGAAGCAGTACTTC.